The clone carrying this T cell receptor (beta chain) is deemed medium-sized (0.01 to 0.1%). Its antigen is not known. Sequencing used immunoSEQ multiplex PCR; TCRdb keeps in-frame clones, though not all of them. The sample lists some 16,000 clones, approximately 80% occurring once. These data originate in a study of OX40 agonist ivuxolimab in advanced cancers. On the study more broadly: Three dose-escalation patients had partial responses: one with hepatocellular carcinoma and two with cutaneous melanoma.

Whole-study findings and limits: A proportion of nonresponders additionally exhibited low normalized T-cell clonal expansion.

V lost 2 bases and J 5 bases, leaving 16 bases between the germline ends. This CDR3 region has 16 residues. Germline V gene sequence: CDR1 SGHVS, CDR2 FQNEAQ. This sequence joins TRBV7-8 and TRBJ1-5; D remains ambiguous. The sequences come from CD4+ or CD8+ T cells sorted from blood, collected in a trial of the OX40 agonist ivuxolimab. This receptor was identified in an adult with an advanced solid tumor such as melanoma, head and neck, liver or kidney cancer. CDR3 sequence: CASSLRVGRRDQPQHF. The CDR3 nucleotides read TGTGCCAGCAGCTTAAGGGTAGGGAGGAGGGATCAGCCCCAGCATTTT.